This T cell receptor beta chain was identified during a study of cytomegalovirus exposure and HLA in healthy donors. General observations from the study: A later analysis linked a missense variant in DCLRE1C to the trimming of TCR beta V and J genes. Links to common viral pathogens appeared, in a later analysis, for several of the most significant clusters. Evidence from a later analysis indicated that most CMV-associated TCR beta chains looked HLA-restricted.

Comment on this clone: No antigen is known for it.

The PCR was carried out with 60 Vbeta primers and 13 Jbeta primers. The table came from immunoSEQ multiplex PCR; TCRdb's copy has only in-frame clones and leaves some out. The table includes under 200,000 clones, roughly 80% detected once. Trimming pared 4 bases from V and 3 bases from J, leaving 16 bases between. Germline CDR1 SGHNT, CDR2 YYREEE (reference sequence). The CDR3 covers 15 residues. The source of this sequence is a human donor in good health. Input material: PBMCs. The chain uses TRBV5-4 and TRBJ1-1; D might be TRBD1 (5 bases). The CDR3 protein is CASSQSESGHTEAFF. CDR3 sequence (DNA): TGTGCCAGCAGCCAGTCTGAGTCAGGGCACACTGAAGCTTTCTTT.